Shown below are 25 T cell receptor beta chains from a single sample sequenced in a study of T cells in Graves' hyperthyroidism and ophthalmopathy. It was RNA transcripts that yielded the amplified TCR beta CDR3 regions. A set of HTBI primers served as the primers for a first-round RT-PCR of the TCR CDR3. MiXCR, applied by TCRdb to the multiplex PCR reads, yields one record per CDR3 protein. The data hold approximately 480,000 distinct CDR3 sequences, with less than 25% observed a single time. Sequenced: blood. These receptors were collected from a man between 18 and 29 years old with Graves' hyperthyroidism.

This clonotype has a count of ten or more. This chain connects TRBV12-3 or TRBV12-4 to TRBJ1-3; tentative D call: TRBD1 (5 bases). The CDR3 length is 15 residues. Between the trimmed V and J ends, which lost 4 bases and 0 bases, there was a span of 10 bases. The CDR3 sequence: CASSSRQISGNTIYF. The CDR3 region has the DNA TGTGCCAGCAGTTCAAGACAGATCTCTGGAAACACCATATATTTT.

There are a few counts of this clonotype. J is TRBJ2-5 and V is TRBV15; the D gene is possibly TRBD1 (6 bases). The CDR3 spans 16 residues. Trimming removed 0 bases at V and 0 bases at J, with 11 bases between. CDR1 LNHNV and CDR2 YYDKDF come from the germline V gene (reference sequence). The CDR3 nucleotides read TGTGCCACCAGCAGAGATGGTCGACAGGACCAAGAGACCCAGTACTTC. Its protein is CATSRDGRQDQETQYF.

This clonotype was recorded at least ten times. The chain joins TRBV7-9 to TRBJ1-1; D gene ambiguous. Trimming pared 7 bases from V and 1 base from J, leaving 16 bases between. The CDR3 consists of 15 residues. The germline gives CDR1 SEHNR, CDR2 FQNEAQ (reference sequence). The CDR3 nucleotides are TGTGCCAGCACCCCGGGGTCAAGCCAGAACACTGAAGCTTTCTTT. This gives the protein CASTPGSSQNTEAFF. Using reference TRBV7-9 and TRBJ1-1 for the parts outside the CDR3, the full variable domain is DTGVSQNPRHKITKRGQNVTFRCDPISEHNRLYWYRQTLGQGPEFLTYFQNEAQLEKSRLLSDRFSAERPKGSFSTLEIQRTEQGDSAMYLCASTPGSSQNTEAFFGQGTRLTVV.

This clonotype was observed once. The gene calls are TRBV7-9 and TRBJ2-5; D ambiguous. V gave up 5 bases and J gave up 5 bases, with 9 bases separating them. The CDR3 is 12 amino acids. Germline CDR1 SEHNR, CDR2 FQNEAQ (reference sequence). The CDR3 protein is CASSPHRETQYF. In DNA, the CDR3 is TGTGCCAGCAGCCCTCATCGGGAGACCCAGTACTTC.

There are many counts of this clonotype. The rearrangement uses TRBV12-3 or TRBV12-4 and TRBJ1-6; D is undetermined. CDR3 length: 13 amino acids. V was cut by 1 base and J by 10 bases, with 8 bases left in between. The CDR3 region has the DNA TGTGCCAGCAGTTTAGAACAGTCGTCACCCCTCCACTTT. It encodes CASSLEQSSPLHF.

The rearrangement uses TRBV20-1 and TRBJ1-2; 7 nucleotides agree with TRBD1. This CDR3 has 14 amino acids. The germline CDR1 and CDR2 sequences are DFQATT and SNEGSKA (reference sequence). V trimming: 4 bases; J trimming: 2 bases; junction bases outside the gene matches: 7. The CDR3 is CSAIRQGSNYGYTF. CDR3 DNA: TGCAGTGCTATTCGACAGGGTAGCAACTATGGCTACACCTTC.

The V gene is TRBV12-3 or TRBV12-4, the J gene TRBJ2-5; 13 bases map to TRBD2. After removal of 7 bases from V and 5 bases from J, the junction contained 13 bases not matched to a gene. This CDR3 is 17 amino acids long. CDR3 sequence reads: CASTFTSGGASWETQYF. The CDR3 nucleotides are TGTGCCAGCACTTTTACTAGCGGGGGGGCCAGTTGGGAGACCCAGTACTTC.

This clonotype was recorded many times. This chain joins TRBV28 and TRBJ2-2; 8 positions match TRBD2. The CDR3 extends over 15 amino acids. V gave up 6 bases and J gave up 5 bases; unmatched junction bases: 8. CDR1 is MDHEN, CDR2 SYDVKM, per germline. CDR3 DNA: TGTGCCAGCAGGGTAACGGGACTAGGGACCGGGGAGCTGTTTTTT. It translates to CASRVTGLGTGELFF.

J is TRBJ2-2 and V is TRBV6-1; 9 bases are shared with TRBD1. V dropped 5 bases and J dropped 6; count of bases not matched to a gene: 7. The CDR3 contains 15 residues. Germline CDR1 MNHNS, CDR2 SASEGT. The CDR3 region has the DNA TGTGCCAGCAGTCTTACCGGGACAGGGTCCGGGGAGCTGTTTTTT. As protein: CASSLTGTGSGELFF.

At least ten counts were recorded for this clonotype. CDR3 sequence: CASSLDLGGLADSYEQYF. The CDR3 DNA is TGTGCCAGCAGTTTAGACTTAGGCGGACTAGCTGACTCCTACGAGCAGTACTTC. V usage is TRBV12-3 or TRBV12-4 and J usage is TRBJ2-7, with 8 nucleotides matching TRBD2. V lost 1 base and J lost 0; bases outside the gene matches: 11. The length of the CDR3 is 18 residues.

The CDR3 region has the DNA TGTGCCAGCAGTTTACCCGAGGGGCAGGGGGCGCGGGGCTACACCTTC. Its protein product is CASSLPEGQGARGYTF. This sequence joins TRBV28 and TRBJ1-2; 8 bases agree with TRBD1. Germline trimming cut 2 bases from V and 8 bases from J; bases unmatched to any gene: 13. This CDR3 comprises 16 residues. CDR1 is MDHEN, CDR2 SYDVKM, per germline.

This clonotype occurred a few times. The chain carries TRBV27 and TRBJ1-1, with TRBD1 as a possible D gene (6 bases). This CDR3 contains 14 residues. Germline assignment: CDR1 MNHEY and CDR2 SMNVEV (reference sequence). Deletions cut 2 bases from V and 5 bases from J, with 12 bases between. The CDR3 reads CASSLNRAGTEAFF. Written as DNA, the CDR3 is TGTGCCAGCAGTTTAAACAGGGCTGGGACTGAAGCTTTCTTT.

The V gene is TRBV3-1, the J gene TRBJ2-7; D gene uncertain. The CDR3 extends over 12 amino acids. Germline V CDR1 and CDR2: LGHDT, YNNKEL (reference sequence). Trimming left V 0 bases short and J 9 bases short, with 9 bases between. The CDR3, as DNA: TGTGCCAGCAGCCAAGATAAGAGAGGGCAGTACTTC. Protein product: CASSQDKRGQYF.

This sequence joins TRBV12-3 or TRBV12-4 and TRBJ2-5; the D is unclear. Trimming took 5 bases from V and 2 from J, leaving 12 bases between them. CDR3 length: 14 amino acids. CDR3 amino acids: CASSPQSSQETQYF. The CDR3 DNA reads as TGTGCCAGCAGTCCACAGAGCTCACAAGAGACCCAGTACTTC.

The sample holds many counts of this clonotype. This chain joins TRBV28 and TRBJ2-7; D could derive from TRBD1 or TRBD2 (5 bases each). CDR1 and CDR2 (germline): MDHEN, SYDVKM. V was cut by 5 bases and J by 4 bases, with 18 bases left in between. This CDR3 is built from 15 residues. The CDR3 region is CASSHHGTVAYEQYF. In DNA, the CDR3 is TGTGCCAGCAGTCATCACGGGACCGTTGCTTACGAGCAGTACTTC. Using reference TRBV28 and TRBJ2-7 for the parts outside the CDR3, the full variable domain is DVKVTQSSRYLVKRTGEKVFLECVQDMDHENMFWYRQDPGLGLRLIYFSYDVKMKEKGDIPEGYSVSREKKERFSLILESASTNQTSMYLCASSHHGTVAYEQYFGPGTRLTVT.

The table lists this clonotype with many counts. The rearrangement joins TRBV5-5 to TRBJ2-5; the D gene is possibly TRBD2 (5 bases). The germline gives CDR1 SGHKS, CDR2 YYEKEE (reference sequence). V dropped 0 bases and J dropped 5 bases, with 11 bases sitting between them. The CDR3 is 14 amino acids. The DNA for the CDR3 is TGTGCCAGCAGCTTGGATGGGTGGGAGGAGACCCAGTACTTC. This encodes CASSLDGWEETQYF.

This clonotype came up a few times. The V gene is TRBV6-1, the J gene TRBJ2-5, with D perhaps TRBD2 (6 bases). Germline assignment: CDR1 MNHNS and CDR2 SASEGT. The V gene lost 8 bases and the J gene lost 5 bases, with 21 bases spanning the gap. The CDR3 extends over 15 amino acids. The CDR3 protein is CASAGGPHPPETQYF. The DNA of the CDR3 is TGTGCCAGCGCCGGGGGTCCTCACCCCCCGGAGACCCAGTACTTC.

This clonotype was seen ten or more times. The chain couples TRBV11-2 to TRBJ1-1, with 12 bases fitting TRBD1. Germline V gene data show CDR1 as SGHAT and CDR2 as FQNNGV. Germline trimming cut 5 bases from V and 3 bases from J; bases unmatched to any gene: 10. The CDR3 totals 17 residues. CDR3 sequence (DNA): TGTGCCAGCAGCACCGACCGGGACAGGGGGCCGGACACTGAAGCTTTCTTT. It translates to CASSTDRDRGPDTEAFF.

This clonotype was counted only a few times. The chain links TRBV2 to TRBJ2-5, with D unclear. This CDR3 spans 12 amino acids. V was trimmed by 3 bases and J by 5 bases, leaving 7 bases between them. In germline, CDR1 is SNHLY, CDR2 FYNNEI. The CDR3 bases are TGTGCCAGCAGTGACGGAGTGGAGACCCAGTACTTC. Its translation is CASSDGVETQYF.

This clonotype has at least ten counts. V and J are TRBV9 and TRBJ2-2, with a weak D call TRBD1 (6 bases). The CDR3 contains 14 residues. Germline lookup yields CDR1 SGDLS and CDR2 YYNGEE. Trimming stripped 3 bases from V and 4 bases from J, with 10 bases between. In DNA, the CDR3 is TGTGCCAGCAGCGAACAGGGATCCACCGGGGAGCTGTTTTTT. It translates to CASSEQGSTGELFF. Drawing the rest from reference TRBV9 and TRBJ2-2, the complete variable domain is DSGVTQTPKHLITATGQRVTLRCSPRSGDLSVYWYQQSLDQGLQFLIQYYNGEERAKGNILERFSAQQFPDLHSELNLSSLELGDSALYFCASSEQGSTGELFFGEGSRLTVL.

This clonotype was seen a single time. This clone may be a read error of a much larger clone one base away. This chain uses TRBV11-2 with TRBJ2-7, with D possibly being TRBD1 (6 bases). V was clipped by 7 bases and J by 4 bases, with 23 bases between them. Germline V gene data show CDR1 as SGHAT and CDR2 as FQNNGV. The length of the CDR3 is 16 residues. CDR3 bases: TGTGCCAGCATCCCTCGGGACACCGATTGGCCTTACGAGCAGTACTTC. This encodes CASIPRDTDWPYEQYF.

V and J are TRBV24-1 and TRBJ2-2; TRBD1 agrees at 7 bases. The CDR3 totals 16 residues. The germline V gene has CDR1 KGHDR and CDR2 SFDVKD. J gave up 4 bases and V 3 bases, and 7 bases lay outside the gene matches. DNA of the CDR3: TGTGCCACCAGTGATCCGACAGGGCGAGGCACCGGGGAGCTGTTTTTT. This sequence encodes CATSDPTGRGTGELFF.

The CDR3 sequence: CSVEWTGTGELFF. The DNA for the CDR3 is TGCAGCGTTGAATGGACGGGCACCGGGGAGCTGTTTTTT. The chain joins TRBV29-1 to TRBJ2-2; D remains unclear. This CDR3 is 13 amino acids long. Germline loops: CDR1 SQVTM, CDR2 ANQGSEA. Trimming pared 2 bases from V and 4 bases from J, leaving 8 bases between.

This clonotype has ten or more counts. The chain combines TRBV28 with TRBJ2-4; no firm D call. Germline CDR1 reads MDHEN; CDR2 reads SYDVKM. The V end was cut by 2 bases, the J end by 6 bases, with 11 bases between. CDR3 length: 14 amino acids. DNA of the CDR3: TGTGCCAGCAGTTTAGGGTCGTCTGGAAACATTCAGTACTTC. Amino acid sequence: CASSLGSSGNIQYF.

This sequence joins TRBV20-1 and TRBJ1-5, with TRBD1 matching 7 bases. The CDR3 runs to 15 residues. V lost 1 base, J lost 1 base, and 4 bases stayed unmatched. Germline V gene data show CDR1 as DFQATT and CDR2 as SNEGSKA (reference sequence). The CDR3 coding sequence is TGCAGTGCTAGAGTTCAGGGGGGGAGCAATCAGCCCCAGCATTTT. Translating gives CSARVQGGSNQPQHF.